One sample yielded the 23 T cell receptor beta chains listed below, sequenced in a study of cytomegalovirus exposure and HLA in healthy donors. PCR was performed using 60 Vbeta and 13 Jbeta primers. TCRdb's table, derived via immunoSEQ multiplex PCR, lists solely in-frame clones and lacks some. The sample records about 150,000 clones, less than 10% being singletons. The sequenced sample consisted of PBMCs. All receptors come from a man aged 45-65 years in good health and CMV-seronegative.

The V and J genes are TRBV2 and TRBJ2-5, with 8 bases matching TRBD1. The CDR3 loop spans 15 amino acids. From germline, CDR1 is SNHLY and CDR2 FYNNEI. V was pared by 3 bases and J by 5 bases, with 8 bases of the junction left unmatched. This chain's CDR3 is CASSEQGAQAETQYF. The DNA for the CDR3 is TGTGCCAGCAGTGAGCAGGGGGCCCAAGCGGAGACCCAGTACTTC.

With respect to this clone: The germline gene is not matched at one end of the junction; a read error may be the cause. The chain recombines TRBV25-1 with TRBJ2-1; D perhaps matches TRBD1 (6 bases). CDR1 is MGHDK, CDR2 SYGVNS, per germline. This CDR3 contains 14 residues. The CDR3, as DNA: TGTACCAGCAGAGGGGACACCCCGGTCAATGAGCAGTTCTTC. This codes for CTSRGDTPVNEQFF.

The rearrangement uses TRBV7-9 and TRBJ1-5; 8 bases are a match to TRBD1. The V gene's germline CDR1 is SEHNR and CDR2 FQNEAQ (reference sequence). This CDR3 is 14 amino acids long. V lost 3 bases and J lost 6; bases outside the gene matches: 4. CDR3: CASSLTGETQPQHF. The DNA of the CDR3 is TGTGCCAGCAGCTTGACAGGGGAGACTCAGCCCCAGCATTTT.

The CDR3 bases are TGTGCCAGCACCAGGACAGGGGGCCACGAGCAGTACTTC. Translation gives CASTRTGGHEQYF. The chain is built from TRBV6-5 and TRBJ2-7; 11 bases agree with TRBD1. The germline V gene has CDR1 MNHEY and CDR2 SVGAGI. This CDR3 spans 13 amino acids. V dropped 7 bases and J dropped 5; count of bases not matched to a gene: 4.

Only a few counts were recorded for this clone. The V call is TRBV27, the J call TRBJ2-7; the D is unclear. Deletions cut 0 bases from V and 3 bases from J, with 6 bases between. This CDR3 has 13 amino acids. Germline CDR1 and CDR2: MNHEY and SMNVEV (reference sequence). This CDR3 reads CASSLSGGYEQYF. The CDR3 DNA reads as TGTGCCAGCAGTTTATCCGGTGGCTACGAGCAGTACTTC.

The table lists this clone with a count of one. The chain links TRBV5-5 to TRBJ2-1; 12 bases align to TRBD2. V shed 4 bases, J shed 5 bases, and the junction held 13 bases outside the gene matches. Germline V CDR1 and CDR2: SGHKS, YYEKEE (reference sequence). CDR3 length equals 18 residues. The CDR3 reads CASSADRGGLAGNNEQFF. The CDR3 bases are TGTGCCAGCAGCGCCGACAGGGGGGGACTAGCGGGCAACAATGAGCAGTTCTTC.

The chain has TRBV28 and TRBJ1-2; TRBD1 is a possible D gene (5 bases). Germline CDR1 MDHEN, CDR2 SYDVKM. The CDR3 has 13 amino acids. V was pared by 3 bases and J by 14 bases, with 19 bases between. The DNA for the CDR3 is TGTGCCAGCAGTTTTACCCTCCCAGGGTGGTATACCTTC. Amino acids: CASSFTLPGWYTF.

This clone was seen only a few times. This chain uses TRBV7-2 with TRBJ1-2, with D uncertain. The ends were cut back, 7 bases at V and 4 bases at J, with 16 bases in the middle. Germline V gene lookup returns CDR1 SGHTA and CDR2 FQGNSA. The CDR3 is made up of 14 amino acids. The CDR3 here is CASTSPGGFYGYTF. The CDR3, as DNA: TGTGCCAGCACTTCCCCAGGAGGATTCTATGGCTACACCTTC.

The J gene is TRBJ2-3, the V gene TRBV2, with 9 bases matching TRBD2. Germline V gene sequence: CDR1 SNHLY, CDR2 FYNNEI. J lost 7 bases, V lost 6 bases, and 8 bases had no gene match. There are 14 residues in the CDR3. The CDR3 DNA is TGTGCCAGCAGCCCGGGACTAGCCGTCCATACGCAGTATTTT. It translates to CASSPGLAVHTQYF.

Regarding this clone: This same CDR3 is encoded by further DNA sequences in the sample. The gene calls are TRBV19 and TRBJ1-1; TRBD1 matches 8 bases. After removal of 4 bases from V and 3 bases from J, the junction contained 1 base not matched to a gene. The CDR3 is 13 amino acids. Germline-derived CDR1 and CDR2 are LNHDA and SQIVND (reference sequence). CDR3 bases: TGTGCCAGTAGTACGACAGGGGACACTGAAGCTTTCTTT. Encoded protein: CASSTTGDTEAFF.

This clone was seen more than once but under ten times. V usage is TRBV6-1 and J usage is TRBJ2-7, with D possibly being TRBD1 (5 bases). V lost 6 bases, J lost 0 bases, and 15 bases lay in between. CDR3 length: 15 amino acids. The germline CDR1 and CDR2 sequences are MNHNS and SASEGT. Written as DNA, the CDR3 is TGTGCCAGCAGCAAGGGGTACGAGCTCTCCTACGAGCAGTACTTC. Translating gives CASSKGYELSYEQYF.

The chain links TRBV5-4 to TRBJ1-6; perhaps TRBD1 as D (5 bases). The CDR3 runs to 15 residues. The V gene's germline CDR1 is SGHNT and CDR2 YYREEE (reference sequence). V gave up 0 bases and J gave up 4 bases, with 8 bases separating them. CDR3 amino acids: CASSLEAGYNSPLHF. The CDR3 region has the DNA TGTGCCAGCAGCTTGGAGGCAGGGTATAATTCACCCCTCCACTTT.

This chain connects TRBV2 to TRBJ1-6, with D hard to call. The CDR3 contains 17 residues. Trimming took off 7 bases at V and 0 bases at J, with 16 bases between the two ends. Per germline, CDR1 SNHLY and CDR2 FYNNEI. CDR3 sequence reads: CASNPRRGISYNSPLHF. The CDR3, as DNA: TGTGCCAGCAACCCGCGGCGGGGAATCTCCTATAATTCACCCCTCCACTTT.

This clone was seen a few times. The CDR3 DNA is TGTGCCAGTTCGCACGTACAGAATCAGCCCCAGCATTTT. Protein product: CASSHVQNQPQHF. This chain uses TRBV19 with TRBJ1-5; D unresolved. Per germline, CDR1 LNHDA and CDR2 SQIVND (reference sequence). The CDR3 spans 13 residues. V was clipped by 8 bases and J by 4 bases, with 12 bases between them.

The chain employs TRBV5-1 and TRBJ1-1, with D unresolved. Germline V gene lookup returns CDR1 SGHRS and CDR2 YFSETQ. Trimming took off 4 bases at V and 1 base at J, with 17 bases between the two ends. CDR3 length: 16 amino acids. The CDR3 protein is CASSLDVGVSNTEAFF. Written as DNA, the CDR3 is TGCGCCAGCAGCCTGGACGTGGGAGTCTCGAACACTGAAGCTTTCTTT.

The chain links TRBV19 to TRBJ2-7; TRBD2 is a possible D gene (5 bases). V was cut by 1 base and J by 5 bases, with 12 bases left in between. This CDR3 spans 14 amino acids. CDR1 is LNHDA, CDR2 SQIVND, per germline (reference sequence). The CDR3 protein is CASSIVRDRHEQYF. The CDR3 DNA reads TGTGCCAGTAGTATAGTCCGGGATCGCCACGAGCAGTACTTC.

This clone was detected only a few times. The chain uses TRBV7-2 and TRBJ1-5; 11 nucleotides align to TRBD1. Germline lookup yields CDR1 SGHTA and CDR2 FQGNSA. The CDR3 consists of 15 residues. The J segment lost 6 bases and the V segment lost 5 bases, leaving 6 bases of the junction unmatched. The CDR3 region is CASSPGTGGVQPQHF. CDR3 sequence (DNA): TGTGCCAGCAGCCCAGGGACAGGGGGAGTTCAGCCCCAGCATTTT.

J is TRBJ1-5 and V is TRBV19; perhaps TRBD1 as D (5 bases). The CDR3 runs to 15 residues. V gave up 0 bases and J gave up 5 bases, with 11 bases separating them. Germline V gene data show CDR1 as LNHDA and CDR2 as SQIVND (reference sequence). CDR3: CASSIDLQGHQPQHF. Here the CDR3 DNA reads TGTGCCAGTAGTATAGATCTCCAGGGTCATCAGCCCCAGCATTTT.

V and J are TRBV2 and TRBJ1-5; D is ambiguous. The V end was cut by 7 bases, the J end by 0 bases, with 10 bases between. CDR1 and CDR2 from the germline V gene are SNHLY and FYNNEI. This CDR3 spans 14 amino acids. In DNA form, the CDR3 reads TGTGCCAGCACGTCCCAGGCTAGCAATCAGCCCCAGCATTTT. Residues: CASTSQASNQPQHF.

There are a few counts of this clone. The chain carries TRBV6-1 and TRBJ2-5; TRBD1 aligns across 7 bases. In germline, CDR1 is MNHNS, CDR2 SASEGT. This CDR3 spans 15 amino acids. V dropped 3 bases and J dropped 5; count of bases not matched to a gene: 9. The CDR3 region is CASSEVTGNRETQYF. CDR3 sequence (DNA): TGTGCCAGCAGTGAGGTGACAGGGAACCGGGAGACCCAGTACTTC.

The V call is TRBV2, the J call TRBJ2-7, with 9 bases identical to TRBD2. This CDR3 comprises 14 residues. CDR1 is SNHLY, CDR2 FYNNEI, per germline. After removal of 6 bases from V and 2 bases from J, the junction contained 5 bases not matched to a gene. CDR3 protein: CASSVGLAAYEQYF. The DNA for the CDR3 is TGTGCCAGCAGCGTGGGACTAGCCGCCTACGAGCAGTACTTC.

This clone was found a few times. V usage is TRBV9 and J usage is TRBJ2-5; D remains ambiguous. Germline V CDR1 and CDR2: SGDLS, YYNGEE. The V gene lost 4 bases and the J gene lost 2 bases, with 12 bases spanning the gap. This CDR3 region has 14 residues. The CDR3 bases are TGTGCCAGCAGCCAAACCGCGGTTCAAGAGACCCAGTACTTC. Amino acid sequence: CASSQTAVQETQYF.

The CDR3 nucleotides are TGTGCCGGATTGACAGGGGCGGCCTACAATGAGCAGTTCTTC. Translating it yields CAGLTGAAYNEQFF. The rearrangement uses TRBV7-9 and TRBJ2-1, with TRBD1 matching over 8 bases. CDR1 and CDR2 (germline): SEHNR, FQNEAQ (reference sequence). J lost 2 bases, V lost 11 bases, and 8 bases had no gene match. The CDR3 is made up of 14 amino acids.